These T cell receptor beta chains were read from a single sample in a study of T cells in Graves' hyperthyroidism and ophthalmopathy. From the multiplex PCR reads, TCRdb called clonotypes with MiXCR, one entry per CDR3 protein. This table has approximately 640,000 distinct CDR3 sequences, roughly 16% appearing once. The sequenced sample was blood. The receptor set was obtained from a woman in her 30s with Graves' hyperthyroidism. The CDR3 runs from the conserved cysteine through the conserved F or W. D genes are given only for firm matches. Clone size, where shown, is once, few, many, or a class for clones that have expanded.

J gene	D gene	V gene	clone size	CDR3 protein	CDR3 DNA
TRBJ2-7	NA	TRBV18	few	CASSPNGHYEQYF	TGTGCCAGCTCACCAAATGGCCACTACGAGCAGTACTTC
TRBJ2-7	TRBD1	TRBV6-2/TRBV6-3	NA	CASRPTGQGYEQYF	TGTGCCAGCAGACCCACGGGACAGGGCTACGAACAGTACTTC
TRBJ2-4	NA	TRBV25-1	few	CASSESGHSGIQYF	TGTGCCAGCAGTGAATCGGGACATTCAGGAATTCAGTACTTC
TRBJ2-1	NA	TRBV24-1	many	CATSDSHEGPSSSYNEQFF	TGTGCCACCAGTGATTCGCACGAGGGTCCCTCTAGCTCCTACAATGAGCAGTTCTTC
TRBJ1-2	NA	TRBV28	many	CASRTLGGANYGYTF	TGTGCCAGCAGAACCCTGGGAGGGGCGAACTATGGCTACACCTTC
TRBJ2-7	TRBD2	TRBV7-2	many	CASSSQTSASYEQYF	TGTGCCAGCAGCTCACAGACTAGCGCCTCCTACGAGCAGTACTTC
TRBJ1-2	NA	TRBV19	few	CAGRTLGGYTF	TGTGCCGGTCGGACCCTCGGGGGCTACACCTTC
TRBJ1-3	TRBD1	TRBV6-5	NA	CASSYYGQGKSGNTIYF	TGTGCCAGCAGTTACTACGGACAGGGAAAATCTGGAAACACCATATATTTT
TRBJ2-5	NA	TRBV30	many	CAWSWAAQETQYF	TGTGCCTGGAGCTGGGCGGCCCAAGAGACCCAGTACTTC
TRBJ2-7	NA	TRBV7-9	many	CASSSLPGGGDEQYF	TGTGCCAGCAGCTCCCTCCCAGGGGGAGGGGACGAGCAGTACTTC
TRBJ1-2	TRBD1	TRBV10-3	NA	CAISGGQGIYGYTF	TGTGCCATCAGCGGGGGACAGGGCATCTATGGCTACACCTTC
TRBJ1-3	TRBD1	TRBV9	NA	CASSVGQGVSGNTIYF	TGTGCCAGCAGCGTAGGTCAGGGGGTATCTGGAAACACCATATATTTT
TRBJ2-7	TRBD2	TRBV5-1	few	CASSSVAGARNEQYF	TGCGCCAGCAGCTCTGTAGCGGGAGCAAGGAACGAGCAGTACTTC
TRBJ2-3	NA	TRBV28	many	CASMEDHVADTQYF	TGTGCCAGCATGGAGGACCATGTTGCAGATACGCAGTATTTT
TRBJ1-2	NA	TRBV2	many	CASSRAQSGGYTF	TGTGCCAGCAGTAGGGCCCAAAGTGGGGGCTACACCTTC
TRBJ1-5	TRBD1	TRBV19	NA	CASSNRGHQPQHF	TGTGCCAGTAGTAACAGGGGGCATCAGCCCCAGCATTTT
TRBJ1-1	NA	TRBV29-1	many	CSAGQMNTEAFF	TGCAGCGCCGGACAGATGAACACTGAAGCTTTCTTT
TRBJ2-3	TRBD2	TRBV24-1	few	CATSEASGRAGDTQYF	TGTGCCACCAGTGAGGCTAGCGGGAGGGCCGGAGATACGCAGTATTTT
TRBJ2-1	NA	TRBV7-9	many	CASSPILRPNEQFF	TGTGCCAGCAGCCCTATACTGCGACCCAATGAGCAGTTCTTC
TRBJ1-3	NA	TRBV3-1	many	CASSQEGFWGNTIYF	TGTGCCAGCAGCCAAGAAGGTTTTTGGGGAAACACCATATATTTT
TRBJ2-7	TRBD1	TRBV28	many	CASSLGTGGGQYF	TGTGCCAGCAGTCTCGGGACAGGGGGTGGGCAGTACTTC
TRBJ2-1	NA	TRBV27	NA	CASSFVYAHNEQFF	TGTGCCAGCAGTTTCGTCTACGCCCACAATGAGCAGTTCTTC
TRBJ2-1	TRBD2	TRBV2	many	CASLAGGPGNEQFF	TGTGCCAGTTTAGCGGGAGGGCCCGGCAATGAGCAGTTCTTC
TRBJ2-7	NA	TRBV12-3/TRBV12-4	many	CASSPTRRYEQYF	TGTGCCAGCAGTCCGACTAGAAGGTACGAGCAGTACTTC
TRBJ2-1	TRBD2	TRBV24-1	many	CATSSSGYNEQFF	TGTGCCACCAGTTCTAGCGGTTACAATGAGCAGTTCTTC
TRBJ2-4	NA	TRBV9	few	CASSPGVGTKNIQYF	TGTGCCAGCAGCCCAGGCGTAGGAACCAAAAACATTCAGTACTTC
TRBJ2-7	NA	TRBV5-5	many	CASSLLRIRNSYEQYF	TGTGCCAGCAGCTTGCTTAGGATAAGAAACTCCTACGAGCAGTACTTC
TRBJ1-5	NA	TRBV6-5	NA	CASSYRGSYQPQHF	TGTGCCAGCAGTTATAGAGGGAGCTATCAGCCCCAGCATTTT
TRBJ2-4	NA	TRBV18	many	CASSPPMLENIQYF	TGTGCCAGCTCACCACCCATGCTTGAAAACATTCAGTACTTC
TRBJ2-1	TRBD1	TRBV5-6	few	CASTKDREYRNEQFF	TGTGCCAGCACCAAGGACAGGGAATACCGGAATGAGCAGTTCTTC
TRBJ2-7	NA	TRBV27	many	CASSFWGAGDEQYF	TGTGCCAGCAGTTTCTGGGGGGCGGGGGACGAGCAGTACTTC
TRBJ2-7	NA	TRBV28	NA	CASSPPIVTLRYF	TGTGCCAGCAGTCCGCCGATTGTGACTCTGCGGTACTTC
TRBJ2-5	NA	TRBV7-2	many	CASSWATETQYF	TGTGCCAGCAGCTGGGCCACGGAGACCCAGTACTTC
TRBJ2-2	TRBD2	TRBV7-6	NA	CASSLPGRATGELFF	TGTGCCAGCAGCTTACCCGGGAGGGCAACCGGGGAGCTGTTTTTT
TRBJ1-5	NA	TRBV6-1	many	CASSESRGGNQPQHF	TGTGCCAGCAGTGAATCACGCGGGGGCAATCAGCCCCAGCATTTT
TRBJ2-7	NA	TRBV7-9	few	CASSLEPGGWEQYF	TGTGCCAGCAGCTTAGAGCCCGGGGGATGGGAGCAGTACTTC
TRBJ2-1	TRBD1	TRBV18	many	CASSRQGRNNEQFF	TGTGCCAGCTCCCGACAGGGACGGAACAATGAGCAGTTCTTC
TRBJ1-2	TRBD1	TRBV3-1	NA	CASSSQGGFGGYTF	TGTGCCAGCAGCTCCCAGGGGGGCTTCGGGGGCTACACCTTC
TRBJ2-7	NA	TRBV29-1	few	CSVAGTLYEQYF	TGCAGCGTGGCCGGGACATTATACGAGCAGTACTTC
TRBJ2-1	TRBD1	TRBV19	NA	CASSIKGTDYNEQFF	TGTGCCAGTAGTATTAAGGGGACAGATTACAATGAGCAGTTCTTC
TRBJ1-2	NA	TRBV14	few	CASSHLRTAYGYTF	TGTGCCAGCAGCCACCTAAGGACAGCTTATGGCTACACCTTC
TRBJ2-7	NA	TRBV7-9	once	CASSYPGLVSYEQYF	TGTGCCAGCAGCTACCCGGGACTGGTCTCCTACGAGCAGTACTTC
TRBJ2-7	NA	TRBV18	many	CASTPTGTHEQYF	TGTGCCAGCACACCAACAGGAACCCACGAGCAGTACTTC
TRBJ2-7	NA	TRBV2	many	CASSDWQGGDEQYF	TGTGCCAGCAGTGATTGGCAGGGAGGCGACGAGCAGTACTTC
TRBJ2-2	NA	TRBV28	many	CASSSGWTGELFF	TGTGCCAGCAGTTCCGGGTGGACCGGGGAGCTGTTTTTT
TRBJ2-1	TRBD2	TRBV2	many	CASMSEPAGDEQFF	TGTGCCAGCATGAGTGAGCCAGCGGGAGATGAGCAGTTCTTC
TRBJ1-2	TRBD1	TRBV28	NA	CASSAPGQANYGYTF	TGTGCCAGCAGTGCCCCGGGACAGGCTAACTATGGCTACACCTTC
TRBJ1-1	NA	TRBV25-1	few	CASTEGWAEAFF	TGTGCCAGCACCGAGGGTTGGGCTGAAGCTTTCTTT
TRBJ2-1	TRBD2	TRBV28	many	CASSLTPLAGEVDEQFF	TGTGCCAGCAGCCTAACCCCACTAGCGGGAGAGGTGGATGAGCAGTTCTTC
TRBJ1-5	NA	TRBV12-3/TRBV12-4	many	CASSFGTNQPQHF	TGTGCCAGCAGTTTTGGGACGAATCAGCCCCAGCATTTT
TRBJ1-2	NA	TRBV6-1	many	CASSSGTTYGYTF	TGTGCCAGCAGTTCCGGGACGACCTATGGCTACACCTTC